This entry concerns a single T cell receptor beta chain. Its specific antigen is unknown. There are no base qualities to consult, and no much larger clone falls within one base. TCR CDR3 regions were amplified from genomic DNA by multiplex PCR using the deep immunoSEQ assay. For each cell subset, the extracted genomic DNA was distributed evenly across all wells of several immunoSEQ 96-well plates, and each plate served as one replicate. For sorted subsets, each replicate PCR was loaded with around 220 ng genomic DNA, equivalent to approximately 33,000 T cell genomes. Purified libraries were quantified with a Qubit 3.0 fluorometer, sized on a Bioanalyzer 2100, and re-quantified with the KAPA Library Quantification kit. A separate single-read 150-cycle Illumina NextSeq 550 flow cell was used to sequence each immunoSEQ 96-well plate. The study's processing was this. Because only junctional sequences without quality scores were contained in the immunoSEQ output, filtering matching that applied to full-length reads could not be performed. Sequences were annotated with PyIR, a Python wrapper for IgBLAST v1.9, and V/J genes and CDR3 were assigned using IMGT germline references. Reads were filtered out if the reads had weak V/J assignments (E-value above 1e-6), no CDR3, stop codons, out-of-frame junctions, or ambiguous translated residues. V3J clonotypes were defined as sequences sharing the same inferred V gene, J gene, and CDR3 amino acid sequence. To compute the percentage overlap between repertoires, the number of shared unique clonotypes was divided by the size of the smaller repertoire. RTK rarefaction, the Chao1 estimator, and Recon v2.1 estimates of unobserved clonotypes were used to assess repertoire richness. OLGA was used to compute generation probabilities for all TCRbeta clonotypes that the gDNA method yielded from a few donors. TCRdb limited this immuneACCESS table to in-frame rearrangements with V and J called. A share of clones is missing; checked studies link under half to unresolved V genes, and the rest is unexplained. V and J calls plus clone size are reproduced from that table; the DNA served to infer D and trimming. For this sample there are about 2,200,000 clones; about 92% appear just once. 1.5% to 2% of the sample goes to the ten largest clones.

The CDR1 and CDR2 encoded by the germline V gene (reference sequence) are SEHNR and FQNEAQ. The CDR3 runs 11 amino acids, cysteine and phenylalanine included. Of all the DNA, just the CDR3 is kept, 33 bases in frame from base 1. The trim is 1 base for V and 12 bases for J, with a gap of 6 bases between the germline ends. This record belongs to a study of shared clonotypes between healthy human individuals (TCRdb year 2020). Describing the broader study: The cohort comprised two women and a few men aged 18 to 49 years. Libraries were prepared and TCR repertoires were sequenced by different laboratories using diverse techniques, in order to increase sequencing depth and limit assay-specific biases. Between about 0.94 and 8.9 billion PBMCs per donor were obtained by leukapheresis. For each donor, CD4 naive and CD4 memory were each run on three plates, CD8 naive on two plates, and CD8 memory on one plate. To estimate repertoire size and how much clonotypes are shared between individuals, the study performed deep sequencing of blood TCR repertoires from about five healthy adults. General findings and caveats noted by the study authors: Compared with non-shared clonotypes, clonotypes shared by all four sorted-subset donors had higher generation probabilities. Because the study included a small number of donors, the genetic and exposure-history diversity represented was limited. Even with the large sequencing depth, rarefaction of the sorted-subset datasets indicated that sequencing was incomplete. Across four donors, approximately 4.9% of naive CD4, roughly 3.4% of naive CD8, under 2.5% of memory CD4, and around 0.4% of memory CD8 clonotypes were shared. Sampling was limited to blood, and TCR repertoires in tissue likely differ from TCR repertoires in blood. Pairwise subsampling indicated that sequencing depth was expected to affect the degree of clonotype sharing among donors. Naive subsets generally had larger estimated clonotype richness than memory subsets.

For the CD8 naive samples, CD45RO-negative cells were positively selected for CCR7, yielding a CD45RA+CCR7+ population from which TemRA cells were excluded. The donors were healthy, HIV-negative adults with no recently reported acute infections or vaccinations. Every donor was a Caucasian adult living in Nashville, Tennessee, USA. Blood was obtained by leukapheresis, after which PBMCs were separated by Ficoll-Histopaque density gradient centrifugation and cryopreserved in liquid nitrogen vapor phase. Analytical flow cytometry was used to check the purity and quantity of every magnetically sorted T cell population. Genomic DNA was isolated from each sorted fraction and quantified by UV absorbance on a Nanodrop 2000c.

Material for sequencing was naive CD8+ T cells from PBMCs. The sample's cell subset or site, from its label and the paper: CD45RA+CCR7+. This TCR was sampled from a man younger than 35 in good health. Some clones in this sample may be carry-over from other donors' samples. The chain is made from TRBV7-9 and TRBJ1-4, with an unclear D gene assignment. The DNA sequence reads TGTGCCAGCAGCTTAGGGTCGGAACTGTTTTTT. The resulting protein is CASSLGSELFF.